This T cell receptor beta chain originates from a study of blood T cell repertoires in COVID-19. Study-level background: There were acute and convalescent COVID-19 samples, and they came from the United States, Italy and Spain.

The germline V gene has CDR1 SGHNT and CDR2 YYREEE (reference sequence). This CDR3 has 15 residues. After removal of 1 base from V and 7 bases from J, the junction contained 9 bases not matched to a gene. Only in-frame clones appear in the TCRdb table, and some are missing; sequencing was by immunoSEQ multiplex PCR. The sample holds more than 200,000 clones, less than 90% seen once. The source material was peripheral blood. This TCR derives from a man aged 55 to 70 with acute or convalescent COVID-19. The V and J genes are TRBV5-4 and TRBJ2-5, with 8 positions matching TRBD2. The CDR3, as DNA: TGTGCCAGCAGCTTGCAGCGGGGGTCAACAGGGACCCAGTACTTC. Translated, it gives CASSLQRGSTGTQYF.